These 5 T cell receptor beta chains originate from one sample sequenced in a study of monozygotic twins with inflammatory bowel disease. TCRdb reprocessed the 5' RACE reads and keeps a single row for each CDR3 protein, giving no DNA. This listing includes a few hundred thousand distinct CDR3 sequences. The specimen was blood. Every receptor here comes from a human donor with ulcerative colitis or Crohn's disease, or a healthy co-twin of an affected twin (not recorded which).

This chain links TRBV12-3 or TRBV12-4 with TRBJ1-1. The length of the CDR3 is 11 residues. Here the CDR3 reads CASSTRLLAFF.

The chain employs TRBV7-2 and TRBJ1-5; TCRdb picks TRBD1, but there is no DNA to check that call. The CDR3 spans 13 residues. CDR1 SGHTA and CDR2 FQGNSA come from the germline V gene. CDR3 sequence reads: CASSINRDQPQHF.

The V and J genes are TRBV24-1 and TRBJ1-2. Germline V gene data show CDR1 as KGHDR and CDR2 as SFDVKD. The CDR3 totals 14 residues. The CDR3 spells CATSDLLMVEGYTF.

This sequence joins TRBV20-1 and TRBJ2-5; the TCRdb D gene call, TRBD2, has no DNA to confirm it. The CDR3 is 13 residues long. Per the germline V gene, CDR1 is DFQATT and CDR2 is SNEGSKA (reference sequence). The CDR3 spells CSARKGFQETQYF.

The CDR3 is CASSFAGQSYEQYF. The chain is built from TRBV5-1 and TRBJ2-7; TCRdb reports TRBD1, a call that lacks DNA to check it against. In germline, CDR1 is SGHRS, CDR2 YFSETQ. CDR3 length: 14 residues.